This T cell receptor beta chain originates from a study of T cells in Graves' hyperthyroidism and ophthalmopathy. Amplification of TCR beta CDR3 regions used RNA as the template. Initially, a first-round RT-PCR of the TCR CDR3 employed the HTBI primer set. TCRdb independently ran MiXCR on the multiplex PCR reads; one entry per CDR3 protein. The sample carries around 450,000 distinct CDR3 sequences, about a sixth recorded once. This clonotype was seen only a few times. What it recognizes is unknown. The CDR3 consists of 15 residues. CDR1 is SGHVS, CDR2 FQNEAQ, per germline. The V segment lost 5 bases and the J segment 8 bases; nucleotides outside the gene matches: 12. Study-wide findings and caveats: Most thyroid clonotypes with frequency above 0.001 were detected in blood.

The TCR sequence derives from a woman between 18 and 29 years old with Graves' hyperthyroidism. Material: blood. The gene calls are TRBV7-8 and TRBJ2-1, with TRBD1 matching over 7 bases. CDR3 in amino acids: CASSPDRVFADEQFF. The DNA of the CDR3 is TGTGCCAGCAGCCCTGACAGGGTCTTCGCGGATGAGCAGTTCTTC.